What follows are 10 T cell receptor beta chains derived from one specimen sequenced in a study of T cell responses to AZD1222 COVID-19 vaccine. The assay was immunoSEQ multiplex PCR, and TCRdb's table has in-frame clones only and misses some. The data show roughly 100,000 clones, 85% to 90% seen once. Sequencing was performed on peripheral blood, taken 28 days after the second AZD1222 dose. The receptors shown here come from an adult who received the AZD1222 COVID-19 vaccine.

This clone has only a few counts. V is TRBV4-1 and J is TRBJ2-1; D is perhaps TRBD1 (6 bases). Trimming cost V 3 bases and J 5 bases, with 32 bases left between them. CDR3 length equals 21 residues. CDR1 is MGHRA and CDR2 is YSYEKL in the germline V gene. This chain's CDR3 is CASSQPHAQGPWLEINNEQFF. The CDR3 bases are TGCGCCAGCAGCCAGCCGCACGCACAGGGCCCGTGGCTCGAAATAAACAATGAGCAGTTCTTC.

The CDR3: CARGAGALQETQYF. The CDR3 nucleotides read TGTGCCAGAGGAGCAGGGGCCCTCCAAGAGACCCAGTACTTC. The chain carries TRBV6-5 and TRBJ2-5, with D perhaps matching TRBD1 (6 bases). The V end lost 9 bases, the J end lost 1 base, and 15 bases lay between the germline ends. Per germline, CDR1 MNHEY and CDR2 SVGAGI. The CDR3 contains 14 residues.

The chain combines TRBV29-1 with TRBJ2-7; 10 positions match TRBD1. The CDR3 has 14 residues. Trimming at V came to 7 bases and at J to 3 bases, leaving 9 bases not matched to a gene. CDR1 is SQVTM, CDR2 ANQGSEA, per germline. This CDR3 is CSGGDRGSGYEQYF. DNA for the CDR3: TGCAGCGGGGGGGACAGGGGTTCAGGCTACGAGCAGTACTTC.

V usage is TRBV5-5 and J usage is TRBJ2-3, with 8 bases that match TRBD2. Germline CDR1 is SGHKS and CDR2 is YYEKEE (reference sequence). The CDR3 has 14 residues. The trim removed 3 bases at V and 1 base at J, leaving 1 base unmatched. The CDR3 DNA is TGTGCCAGCAGCTCGGGGGGGGGCACAGATACGCAGTATTTT. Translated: CASSSGGGTDTQYF.

This chain's CDR3 is CASSLSRGDNEQFF. CDR3 sequence (DNA): TGTGCCAGCAGTTTATCGAGGGGGGACAATGAGCAGTTCTTC. The chain carries TRBV27 and TRBJ2-1; D could derive from TRBD1 or TRBD2 (6 bases each). V was cut by 0 bases and J by 5 bases, with 8 bases left in between. This CDR3 contains 14 residues. In germline, CDR1 is MNHEY, CDR2 SMNVEV (reference sequence).

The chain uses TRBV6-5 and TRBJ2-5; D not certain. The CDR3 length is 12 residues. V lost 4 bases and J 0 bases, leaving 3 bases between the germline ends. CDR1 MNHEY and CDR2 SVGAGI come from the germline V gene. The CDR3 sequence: CASSSYQETQYF. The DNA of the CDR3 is TGTGCCAGCAGTTCCTACCAAGAGACCCAGTACTTC.

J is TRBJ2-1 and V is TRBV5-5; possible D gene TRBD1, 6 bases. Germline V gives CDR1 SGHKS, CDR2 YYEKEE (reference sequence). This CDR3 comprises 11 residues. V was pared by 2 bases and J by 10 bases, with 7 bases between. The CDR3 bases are TGTGCCAGCAGCTTCAGGGGCGAGCAGTTCTTC. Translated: CASSFRGEQFF.

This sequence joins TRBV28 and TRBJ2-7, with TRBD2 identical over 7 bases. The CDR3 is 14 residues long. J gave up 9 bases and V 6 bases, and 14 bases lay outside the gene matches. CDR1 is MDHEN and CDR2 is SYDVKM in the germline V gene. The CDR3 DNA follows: TGTGCCAGCAGATCCCCCAGCGGGACCGCCGTGCAGTACTTC. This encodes CASRSPSGTAVQYF.

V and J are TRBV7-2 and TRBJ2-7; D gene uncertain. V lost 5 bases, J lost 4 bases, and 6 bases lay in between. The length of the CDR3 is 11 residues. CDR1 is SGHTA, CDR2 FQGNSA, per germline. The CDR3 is CASSPKYEQYF. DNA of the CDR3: TGTGCCAGCAGCCCAAAATACGAGCAGTACTTC.

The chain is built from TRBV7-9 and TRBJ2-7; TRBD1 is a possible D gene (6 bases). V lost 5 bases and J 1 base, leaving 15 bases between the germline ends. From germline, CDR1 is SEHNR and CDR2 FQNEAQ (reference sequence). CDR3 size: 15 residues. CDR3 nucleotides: TGTGCCAGCAGCCCCGCCGGACAGCTATCCTACGAGCAGTACTTC. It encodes CASSPAGQLSYEQYF. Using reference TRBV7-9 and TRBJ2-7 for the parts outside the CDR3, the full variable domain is DTGVSQNPRHKITKRGQNVTFRCDPISEHNRLYWYRQTLGQGPEFLTYFQNEAQLEKSRLLSDRFSAERPKGSFSTLEIQRTEQGDSAMYLCASSPAGQLSYEQYFGPGTRLTVT.